A selection of T cell receptor beta chains follows, all from one sample in a study of shared clonotypes between healthy human individuals. Data came from immunoSEQ multiplex PCR; TCRdb stores just in-frame clones and leaves some out. Of under 600,000 clones in the sample, 95% to 98% were seen once. Sequencing used naive CD8+ T cells sorted from blood. The receptors derive from a man under 40 in good health. CDR3s include the opening cysteine and the closing phenylalanine or tryptophan. D genes are given only for firm matches. Clone size, where shown, is once, few, many, or a class for clones that have expanded.

-,TRBV2,-,TRBJ1-5,CATRRLSNQPQHF
-,TRBV5-6,-,TRBJ1-3,CASSLGMAGNTIYF
TRBD1,TRBV7-6,-,TRBJ2-1,CASSSPWGQGANEQFF
-,TRBV9,-,TRBJ2-5,CASSSRLGETQYF
-,TRBV10-3,-,TRBJ1-1,CAISYFIGSGNTEAFF
TRBD2,TRBV4-2,-,TRBJ2-2,CASSQWEAGGHTGELFF
TRBD1,TRBV6-5,-,TRBJ1-1,CASRETGGTEAFF
-,TRBV5-5,once,TRBJ2-7,CASSTVRQTAAYEQYF
-,TRBV19,-,TRBJ2-7,CASSWGSTYEQYF
-,TRBV15,-,TRBJ1-2,CATSTGTASYGYTF
-,TRBV11-2,-,TRBJ1-5,CASSQGPMTNQPQHF
TRBD1,TRBV28,-,TRBJ2-7,CASSDFPQGDGTSYEQYF
TRBD2,TRBV11-2,-,TRBJ2-7,CASSLGEGPPYEQYF
-,TRBV19,-,TRBJ2-1,CASSTGNRDNEQFF
-,TRBV11-1,-,TRBJ2-3,CASTPLASSTDTQYF
-,TRBV4-1,-,TRBJ1-1,CASSRADGGTEAFF
TRBD2,TRBV29-1,-,TRBJ2-1,CSVATSGSYNEQFF
TRBD2,TRBV4-2,-,TRBJ2-1,CASSQEGTSGLASYNEQFF
-,TRBV29-1,-,TRBJ2-3,CSVDFPGPTISTDTQYF
-,TRBV18,-,TRBJ2-1,CASSPPVLDNEQFF
-,TRBV9,-,TRBJ1-1,CASSVEGQNTEAFF
-,TRBV6-6,-,TRBJ2-7,CASSYRSVYEQYF
TRBD1,TRBV19,once,TRBJ2-7,CASSPKQGYSGEQYF